This T cell receptor beta chain was sequenced during a study of blood T cell repertoires in COVID-19. Generated by immunoSEQ multiplex PCR, the TCRdb table keeps only in-frame clones and is missing some. This table holds fewer than 45,000 clones, 88% found once. The CDR3 extends over 12 amino acids. V lost 5 bases, J lost 7 bases, and 9 bases lay in between. Per the germline V gene, CDR1 is SGHTA and CDR2 is FQGNSA. This receptor was taken from a human donor in a cohort sampled during active COVID-19. J is TRBJ2-1 and V is TRBV7-2, with a tentative D call TRBD1 (7 bases). The sequenced sample was peripheral blood. The CDR3 region is CASSPGGNEQFF. The DNA of the CDR3 is TGTGCCAGCAGCCCAGGGGGGAATGAGCAGTTCTTC.